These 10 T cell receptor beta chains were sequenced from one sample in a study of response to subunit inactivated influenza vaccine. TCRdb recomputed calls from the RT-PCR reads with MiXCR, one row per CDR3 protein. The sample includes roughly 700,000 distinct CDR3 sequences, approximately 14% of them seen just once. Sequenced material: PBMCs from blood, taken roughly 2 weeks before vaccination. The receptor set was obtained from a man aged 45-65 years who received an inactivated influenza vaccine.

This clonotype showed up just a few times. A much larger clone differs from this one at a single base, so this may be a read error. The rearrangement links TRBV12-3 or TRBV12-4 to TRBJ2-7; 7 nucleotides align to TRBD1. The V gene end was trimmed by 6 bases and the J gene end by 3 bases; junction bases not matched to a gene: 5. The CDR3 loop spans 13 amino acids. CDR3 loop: CASSQGQYYEQYF. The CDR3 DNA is TGTGCCAGCAGCCAGGGACAGTACTACGAGCAGTACTTC.

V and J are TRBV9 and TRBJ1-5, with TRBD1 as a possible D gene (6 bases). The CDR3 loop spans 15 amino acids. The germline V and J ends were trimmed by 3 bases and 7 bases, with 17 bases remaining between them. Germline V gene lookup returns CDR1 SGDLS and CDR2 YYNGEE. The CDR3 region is CASSEGGGVRQPQHF. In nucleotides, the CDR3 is TGTGCCAGCAGCGAGGGGGGCGGGGTTAGGCAGCCCCAGCATTTT.

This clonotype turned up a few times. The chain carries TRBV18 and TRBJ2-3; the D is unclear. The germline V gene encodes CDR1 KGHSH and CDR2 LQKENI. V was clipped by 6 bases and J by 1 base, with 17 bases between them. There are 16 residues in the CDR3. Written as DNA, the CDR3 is TGTGCCAGCTCCATACCCGTCGGGTTGGGCACAGATACGCAGTATTTT. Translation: CASSIPVGLGTDTQYF.

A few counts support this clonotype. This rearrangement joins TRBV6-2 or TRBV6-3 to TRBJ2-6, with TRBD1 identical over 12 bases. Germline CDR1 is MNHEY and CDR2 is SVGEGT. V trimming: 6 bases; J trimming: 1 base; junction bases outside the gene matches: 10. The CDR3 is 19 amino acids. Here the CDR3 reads CASRRNRDRGRSGANVLTF. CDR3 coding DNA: TGTGCCAGCAGACGAAACCGGGACAGGGGGCGTTCTGGGGCCAACGTCCTGACTTTC.

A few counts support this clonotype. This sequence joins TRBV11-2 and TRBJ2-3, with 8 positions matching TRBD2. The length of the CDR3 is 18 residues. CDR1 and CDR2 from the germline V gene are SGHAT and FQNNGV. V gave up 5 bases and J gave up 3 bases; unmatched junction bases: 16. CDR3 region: CASSPSGRSFVGTDTQYF. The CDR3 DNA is TGTGCCAGCAGCCCCAGCGGGAGATCGTTTGTTGGAACAGATACGCAGTATTTT. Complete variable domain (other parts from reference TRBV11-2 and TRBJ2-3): EAGVAQSPRYKIIEKRQSVAFWCNPISGHATLYWYQQILGQGPKLLIQFQNNGVVDDSQLPKDRFSAERLKGVDSTLKIQPAKLEDSAVYLCASSPSGRSFVGTDTQYFGPGTRLTVL.

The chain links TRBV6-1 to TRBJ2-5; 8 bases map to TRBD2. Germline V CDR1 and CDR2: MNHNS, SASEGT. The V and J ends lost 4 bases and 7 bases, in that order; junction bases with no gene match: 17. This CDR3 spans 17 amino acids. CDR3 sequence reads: CASSVSGGASSLGTQYF. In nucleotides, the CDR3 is TGTGCCAGCAGTGTTTCGGGAGGGGCTTCGTCTTTGGGGACCCAGTACTTC.

The chain's CDR3 is CSARTRGYNEQFF. In nucleotides, the CDR3 is TGCAGCGCCCGCACCCGGGGCTACAATGAGCAGTTCTTC. The chain has TRBV29-1 and TRBJ2-1; tentatively, D is TRBD2 (5 bases). The CDR3 totals 13 residues. CDR1 and CDR2 (germline): SQVTM, ANQGSEA. V shed 7 bases and J shed 3 bases, with 13 bases lying between them.

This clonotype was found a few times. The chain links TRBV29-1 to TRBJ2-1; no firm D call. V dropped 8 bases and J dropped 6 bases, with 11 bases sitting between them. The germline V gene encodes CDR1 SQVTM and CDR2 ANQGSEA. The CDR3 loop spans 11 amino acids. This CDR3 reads CSFTIRNEQFF. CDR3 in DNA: TGCAGCTTTACTATCCGCAATGAGCAGTTCTTC.

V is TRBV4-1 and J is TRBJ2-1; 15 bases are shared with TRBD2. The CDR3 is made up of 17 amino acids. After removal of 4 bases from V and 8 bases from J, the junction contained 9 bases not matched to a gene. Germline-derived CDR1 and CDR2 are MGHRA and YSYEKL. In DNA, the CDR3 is TGCGCCAGCAGCCGGAGAGGGACTAGCGGGAGGAAGGATGAGCAGTTCTTC. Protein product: CASSRRGTSGRKDEQFF.

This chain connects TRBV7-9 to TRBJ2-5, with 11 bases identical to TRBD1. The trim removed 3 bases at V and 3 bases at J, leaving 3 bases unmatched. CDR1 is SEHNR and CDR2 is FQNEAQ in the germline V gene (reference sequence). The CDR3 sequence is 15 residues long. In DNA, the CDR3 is TGTGCCAGCAGCTTCGGGACAGGGGGGAAAGAGACCCAGTACTTC. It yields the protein CASSFGTGGKETQYF.